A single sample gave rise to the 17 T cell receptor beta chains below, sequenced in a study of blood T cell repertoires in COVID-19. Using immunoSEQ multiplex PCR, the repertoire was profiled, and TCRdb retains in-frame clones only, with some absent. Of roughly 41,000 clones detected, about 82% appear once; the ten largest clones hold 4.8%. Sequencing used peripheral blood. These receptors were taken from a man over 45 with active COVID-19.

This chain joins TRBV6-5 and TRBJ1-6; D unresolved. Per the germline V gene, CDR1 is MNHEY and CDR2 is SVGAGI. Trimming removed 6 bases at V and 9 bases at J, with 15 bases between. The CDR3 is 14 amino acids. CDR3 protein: CASRLGSIGSPLHF. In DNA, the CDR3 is TGTGCCAGCAGATTGGGGAGCATTGGTTCACCCCTCCACTTT.

The CDR3 sequence: CASSFPFSLLFF. Written as DNA, the CDR3 is TGTGCCAGCAGCTTTCCCTTCTCCCTCTTGTTTTTT. The rearrangement uses TRBV7-2 and TRBJ1-4, with D hard to call. Trimming pared 3 bases from V and 15 bases from J, leaving 14 bases between. CDR1 and CDR2 (germline): SGHTA, FQGNSA. CDR3 length: 12 residues.

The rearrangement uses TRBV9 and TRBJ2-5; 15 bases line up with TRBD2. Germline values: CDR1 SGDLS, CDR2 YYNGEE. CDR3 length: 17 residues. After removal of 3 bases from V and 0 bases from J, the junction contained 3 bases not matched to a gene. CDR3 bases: TGTGCCAGCAGCGCAGGACTAGCGGGGGGGCACCAAGAGACCCAGTACTTC. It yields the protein CASSAGLAGGHQETQYF.

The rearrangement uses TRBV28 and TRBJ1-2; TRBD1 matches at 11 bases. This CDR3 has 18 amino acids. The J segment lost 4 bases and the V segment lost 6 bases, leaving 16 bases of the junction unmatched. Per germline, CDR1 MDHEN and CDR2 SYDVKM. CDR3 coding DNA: TGTGCCAGCAGGTCCTCCGGCGGACAGGGGGCGATTTTCTATGGCTACACCTTC. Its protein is CASRSSGGQGAIFYGYTF.

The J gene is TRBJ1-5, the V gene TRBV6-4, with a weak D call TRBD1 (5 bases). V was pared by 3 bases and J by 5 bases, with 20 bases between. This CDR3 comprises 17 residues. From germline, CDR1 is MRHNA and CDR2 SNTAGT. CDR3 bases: TGTGCCAGCAGTGATCCCTCGTGGGGCGGCAGTTATCAGCCCCAGCATTTT. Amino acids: CASSDPSWGGSYQPQHF.

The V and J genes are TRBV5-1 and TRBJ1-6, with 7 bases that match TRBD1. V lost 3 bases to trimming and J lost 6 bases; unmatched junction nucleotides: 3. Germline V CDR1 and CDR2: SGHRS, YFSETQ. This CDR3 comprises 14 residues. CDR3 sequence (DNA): TGCGCCAGCAGCTCACAGGGGAGTAATTCACCCCTCCACTTT. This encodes CASSSQGSNSPLHF.

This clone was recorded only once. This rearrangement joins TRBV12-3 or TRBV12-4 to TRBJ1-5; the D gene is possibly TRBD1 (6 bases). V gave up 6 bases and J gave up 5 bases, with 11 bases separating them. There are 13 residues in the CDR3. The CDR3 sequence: CASSHDRHQPQHF. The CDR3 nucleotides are TGTGCCAGCAGCCACGACAGGCATCAGCCCCAGCATTTT.

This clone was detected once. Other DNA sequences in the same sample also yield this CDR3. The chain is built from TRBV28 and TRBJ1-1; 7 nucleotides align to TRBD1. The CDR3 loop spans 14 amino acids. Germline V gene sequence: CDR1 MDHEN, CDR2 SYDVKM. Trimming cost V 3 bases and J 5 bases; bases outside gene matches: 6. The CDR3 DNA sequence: TGTGCCAGCAGTTTCGGAGACAGGGTTACTGAAGCTTTCTTT. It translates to CASSFGDRVTEAFF.

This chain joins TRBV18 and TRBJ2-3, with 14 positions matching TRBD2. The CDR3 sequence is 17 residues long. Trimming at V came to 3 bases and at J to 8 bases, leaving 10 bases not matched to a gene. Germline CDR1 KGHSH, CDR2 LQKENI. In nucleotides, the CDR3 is TGTGCCAGCTCACCCCTAAGGACTAGCGGGGGGTCGGGTACGCAGTATTTT. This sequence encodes CASSPLRTSGGSGTQYF.

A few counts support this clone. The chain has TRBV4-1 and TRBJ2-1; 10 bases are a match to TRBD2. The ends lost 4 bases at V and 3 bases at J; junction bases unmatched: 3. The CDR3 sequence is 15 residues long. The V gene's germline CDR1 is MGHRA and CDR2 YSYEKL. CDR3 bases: TGCGCCAGCAGCCCTGGGACTAGCGTCTACAATGAGCAGTTCTTC. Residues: CASSPGTSVYNEQFF.

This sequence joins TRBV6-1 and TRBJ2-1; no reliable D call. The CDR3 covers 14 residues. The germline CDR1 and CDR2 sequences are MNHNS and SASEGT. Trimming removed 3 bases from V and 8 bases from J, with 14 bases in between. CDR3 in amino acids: CASSEVLEVHEQFF. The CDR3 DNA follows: TGTGCCAGCAGTGAGGTACTCGAGGTCCATGAGCAGTTCTTC.

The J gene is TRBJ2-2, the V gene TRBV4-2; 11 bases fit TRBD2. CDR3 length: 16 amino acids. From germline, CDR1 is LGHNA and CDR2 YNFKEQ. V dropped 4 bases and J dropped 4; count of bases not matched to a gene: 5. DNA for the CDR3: TGTGCCAGCAGCCCACTAGCGGGGGACAGCACCGGGGAGCTGTTTTTT. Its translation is CASSPLAGDSTGELFF.

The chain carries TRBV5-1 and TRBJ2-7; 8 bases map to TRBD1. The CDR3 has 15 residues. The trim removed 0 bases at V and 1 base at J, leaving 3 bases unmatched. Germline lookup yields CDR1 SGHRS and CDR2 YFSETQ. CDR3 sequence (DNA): TGCGCCAGCAGCTTGGGTGACAGGGGTTCCTACGAGCAGTACTTC. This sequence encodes CASSLGDRGSYEQYF.

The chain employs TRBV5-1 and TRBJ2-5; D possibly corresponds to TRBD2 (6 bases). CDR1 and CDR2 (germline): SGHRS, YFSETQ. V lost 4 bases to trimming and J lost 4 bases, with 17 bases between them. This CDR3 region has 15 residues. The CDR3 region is CASSLAGRRGETQYF. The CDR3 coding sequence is TGCGCCAGCAGCCTCGCGGGACGGAGGGGAGAGACCCAGTACTTC.

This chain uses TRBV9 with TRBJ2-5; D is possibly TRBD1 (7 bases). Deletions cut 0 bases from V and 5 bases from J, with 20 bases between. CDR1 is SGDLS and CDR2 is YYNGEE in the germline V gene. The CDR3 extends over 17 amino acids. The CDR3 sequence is CASSVEGGQIFMETQYF. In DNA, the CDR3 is TGTGCCAGCAGCGTAGAGGGGGGACAGATTTTTATGGAGACCCAGTACTTC.

CDR3 sequence: CASRRTGSNQPQHF. CDR3 sequence (DNA): TGTGCCAGCAGGAGGACAGGCAGCAATCAGCCCCAGCATTTT. V and J are TRBV6-9 and TRBJ1-5, with 7 bases lining up with TRBD1. V trimming: 6 bases; J trimming: 1 base; junction bases outside the gene matches: 3. The germline V gene encodes CDR1 MNHGY and CDR2 SVAAGI. CDR3 size: 14 residues.

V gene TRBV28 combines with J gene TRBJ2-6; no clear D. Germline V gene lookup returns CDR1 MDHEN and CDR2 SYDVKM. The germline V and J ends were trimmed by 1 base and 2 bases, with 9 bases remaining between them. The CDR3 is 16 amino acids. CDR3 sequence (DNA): TGTGCCAGCAGTTTATACTCACAGACTGGGGCCAACGTCCTGACTTTC. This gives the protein CASSLYSQTGANVLTF.